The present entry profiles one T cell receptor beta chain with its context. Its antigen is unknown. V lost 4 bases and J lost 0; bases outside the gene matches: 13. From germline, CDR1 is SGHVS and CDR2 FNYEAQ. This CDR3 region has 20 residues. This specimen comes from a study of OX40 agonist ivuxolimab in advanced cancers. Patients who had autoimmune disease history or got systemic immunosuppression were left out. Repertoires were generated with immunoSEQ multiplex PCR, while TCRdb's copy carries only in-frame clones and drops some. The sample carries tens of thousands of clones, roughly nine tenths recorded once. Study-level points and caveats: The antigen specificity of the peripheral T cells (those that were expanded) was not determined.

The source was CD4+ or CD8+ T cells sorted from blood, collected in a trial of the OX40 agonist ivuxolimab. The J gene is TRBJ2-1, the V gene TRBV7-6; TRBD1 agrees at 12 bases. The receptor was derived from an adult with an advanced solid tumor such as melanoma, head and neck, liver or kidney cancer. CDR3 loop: CASSSRRDRGRPSSYNEQFF. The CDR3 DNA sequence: TGTGCCAGCAGCTCGCGCCGGGACAGGGGGCGTCCCAGCTCCTACAATGAGCAGTTCTTC.